A single T cell receptor (beta chain) is shown here with its context. The antigen is unknown. This sample was taken from a study of a mutant IDH1 vaccine in newly diagnosed glioma. Across the whole study: The study started vaccination 4-6 weeks after radiotherapy alone, or with temozolomide cycles.

Clones were read by immunoSEQ multiplex PCR, and TCRdb kept only the in-frame ones, dropping some. The sample carries over 50,000 clones, approximately 90% recorded once. Germline assignment: CDR1 SGHTS and CDR2 YDEGEE. This CDR3 is built from 14 residues. V was cut by 2 bases and J by 1 base, with 9 bases left in between. Time point: week 5, during vaccination. The investigators gave 300 ug of mutant IDH1 20-mer peptide in each vaccine dose, together with topical imiquimod. This rearrangement joins TRBV5-8 to TRBJ1-1; D is ambiguous. The source material was PBMCs, sampled from a glioma patient whose treatment included an IDH1 peptide vaccine. This receptor was obtained from a middle-aged woman with glioma. CDR3 loop: CASSLRRTNTEAFF. CDR3 in DNA: TGTGCCAGCAGCTTACGACGGACGAACACTGAAGCTTTCTTT.